This TCR beta chain was identified in a study of early T cells in non-severe SARS-CoV-2 infection. Study details: With bulk RNA from unsorted whole blood as input, sequencing yielded unpaired chains.

Study-level points and caveats: VDJdb matches were skewed toward anti-spike CD8 T cell responses.

In regard to this clonotype: Its antigen is not known.

Individual cDNA molecules received unique molecular identifiers during library preparation. Each CDR3 protein gets one entry after TCRdb re-called the 5' RACE reads with MiXCR. The sample includes 35,000 to 50,000 distinct CDR3 sequences, approximately 7.1% of them seen just once. Losses at the gene ends were 2 bases for V and 7 bases for J; bases not matched to a gene: 15. The CDR3 contains 17 residues. The germline V gene encodes CDR1 SGHVS and CDR2 FQNEAQ. The chain recombines TRBV7-8 with TRBJ2-3; 7 bases fit TRBD1. The receptor's source is an adult who was a healthcare worker with PCR-confirmed SARS-CoV-2 infection or an uninfected control (not recorded which). Sequenced input: whole blood. For the CDR3, the DNA is TGTGCCAGCAGCTTACGATTCGGAGAGGGGGCGCGGAATACGCAGTATTTT. This translates into CASSLRFGEGARNTQYF.